The rows below give T cell receptor beta chains drawn from one sample of a study of identical twins. TCRdb analysed the 5' RACE reads with MiXCR anew, one entry per CDR3 protein. The sample has 450,000 or so distinct CDR3 sequences, 14% seen once; the top ten hold about 0.94%. This sample was shared with a second study, whose subject was yellow fever vaccine responses in identical twins.

The material sequenced was CD4+ T cells sorted from blood. The receptors stem from a woman between 18 and 29 years old in good health. Both conserved end residues are part of each CDR3. A D gene is named only where the DNA matches it firmly. Only some rows state a clone size, as once, few, many or a class for expanded clones.

v_call: TRBV29-1; clone_size: NA; j_call: TRBJ2-5; d_call: TRBD1; cdr3_nt: TGCAGCGCCGACACGGACAGGGCCCGTCAAGAGACCCAGTACTTC; cdr3_aa: CSADTDRARQETQYF
v_call: TRBV19; clone_size: NA; j_call: TRBJ2-7; d_call: NA; cdr3_nt: TGTGCCAGTAGAGGCCACGAGCAGTACTTC; cdr3_aa: CASRGHEQYF
v_call: TRBV10-2; clone_size: many; j_call: TRBJ2-3; d_call: NA; cdr3_nt: TGCGCCAGCCGAGATAGGGGCGGGGTAGCAGATACGCAGTATTTT; cdr3_aa: CASRDRGGVADTQYF
v_call: TRBV20-1; clone_size: few; j_call: TRBJ2-7; d_call: NA; cdr3_nt: TGCAGTGCTAGTGGGCTAGCGCAGCCTTACGAGCAGTACTTC; cdr3_aa: CSASGLAQPYEQYF
v_call: TRBV20-1; clone_size: NA; j_call: TRBJ2-5; d_call: NA; cdr3_nt: TGCAGTGCTAGATATAGGGGGGAGACCCAGTACTTC; cdr3_aa: CSARYRGETQYF
v_call: TRBV9; clone_size: few; j_call: TRBJ2-1; d_call: NA; cdr3_nt: TGTGCCAGCAGCGGGGGGGCAGCGAATTCCTACAATGAGCAGTTCTTC; cdr3_aa: CASSGGAANSYNEQFF
v_call: TRBV2; clone_size: few; j_call: TRBJ2-7; d_call: TRBD1; cdr3_nt: TGTGCCAGCAACGGACAGGGGGGCATCTACGAGCAGTACTTC; cdr3_aa: CASNGQGGIYEQYF
v_call: TRBV20-1; clone_size: NA; j_call: TRBJ1-5; d_call: NA; cdr3_nt: TGCAGTGCTAGGATCCGGGACGGAATTAATCAGCCCCAGCATTTT; cdr3_aa: CSARIRDGINQPQHF
v_call: TRBV7-2; clone_size: NA; j_call: TRBJ1-2; d_call: NA; cdr3_nt: TGTGCCAGCAGCACCGAGGGGGGGTCTGGCTACACCTTC; cdr3_aa: CASSTEGGSGYTF
v_call: TRBV25-1; clone_size: many; j_call: TRBJ1-6; d_call: TRBD1; cdr3_nt: TGTGCCAGCAATGGACAGGGTAATTCACCCCTCCACTTT; cdr3_aa: CASNGQGNSPLHF
v_call: TRBV4-2; clone_size: NA; j_call: TRBJ1-1; d_call: NA; cdr3_nt: TGTGCCAGCAGCCAAGATGGATGGGGTGAAGCTTTCTTT; cdr3_aa: CASSQDGWGEAFF
v_call: TRBV6-5; clone_size: NA; j_call: TRBJ2-7; d_call: NA; cdr3_nt: TGTGCCAGCAGTTACTCCCCAGACGATTACGAGCAGTACTTC; cdr3_aa: CASSYSPDDYEQYF
v_call: TRBV7-2; clone_size: many; j_call: TRBJ2-1; d_call: NA; cdr3_nt: TGTGCCAGCAGAAAAATAGACTGGACCAGCAATGAGCAGTTCTTC; cdr3_aa: CASRKIDWTSNEQFF
v_call: TRBV2; clone_size: few; j_call: TRBJ1-6; d_call: NA; cdr3_nt: TGTGCCAGCAGTGACAGGAGAAATAATTCACCCCTCCACTTT; cdr3_aa: CASSDRRNNSPLHF
v_call: TRBV12-3/TRBV12-4; clone_size: NA; j_call: TRBJ2-3; d_call: TRBD1; cdr3_nt: TGTGCCAGCAGTTTAGGATACGGGACAGGAGATACGCAGTATTTT; cdr3_aa: CASSLGYGTGDTQYF
v_call: TRBV6-5; clone_size: few; j_call: TRBJ2-3; d_call: TRBD1; cdr3_nt: TGTGCCAGCAGTTACTCGGGCACGATAGGACAGGGCACAGATACGCAGTATTTT; cdr3_aa: CASSYSGTIGQGTDTQYF
v_call: TRBV5-1; clone_size: many; j_call: TRBJ2-3; d_call: NA; cdr3_nt: TGCGCCAGCAGCTTTGGGTTGGGCGTCAGCACAGATACGCAGTATTTT; cdr3_aa: CASSFGLGVSTDTQYF
v_call: TRBV20-1; clone_size: NA; j_call: TRBJ2-1; d_call: NA; cdr3_nt: TGCAGTGCTCCGCGACAGGTCGGAAGCTCCTACAATGAGCAGTTCTTC; cdr3_aa: CSAPRQVGSSYNEQFF
v_call: TRBV20-1; clone_size: NA; j_call: TRBJ2-7; d_call: NA; cdr3_nt: TGCAGTGCGAGCAGAGAGTCGAGCTCCTACGAGCAGTACTTC; cdr3_aa: CSASRESSSYEQYF
v_call: TRBV7-2; clone_size: NA; j_call: TRBJ1-1; d_call: NA; cdr3_nt: TGTGCCAGCAGCTTATACGACAGGAACACTGAAGCTTTCTTT; cdr3_aa: CASSLYDRNTEAFF
v_call: TRBV20-1; clone_size: NA; j_call: TRBJ2-3; d_call: NA; cdr3_nt: TGCAGTGCCCTCAGAGGGGGGACAGCGGATACGCAGTATTTT; cdr3_aa: CSALRGGTADTQYF
v_call: TRBV3-1; clone_size: NA; j_call: TRBJ2-3; d_call: TRBD2; cdr3_nt: TGTGCCAGCAGCCAAGCTGGACTAGACTCAGATACGCAGTATTTT; cdr3_aa: CASSQAGLDSDTQYF
v_call: TRBV4-1; clone_size: few; j_call: TRBJ2-4; d_call: TRBD2; cdr3_nt: TGCGCCAGCAGCCCGCGGACTAGCGTAGCCAAAAACATTCAGTACTTC; cdr3_aa: CASSPRTSVAKNIQYF
v_call: TRBV7-9; clone_size: NA; j_call: TRBJ2-1; d_call: TRBD1; cdr3_nt: TGTGCCAGTCCGGGACAGCTAAATGAGCAGTTCTTC; cdr3_aa: CASPGQLNEQFF
v_call: TRBV5-6; clone_size: many; j_call: TRBJ2-7; d_call: TRBD2; cdr3_nt: TGTGCCAGCAGCTTGGGTGGGGGGGTCGAGCAGTACTTC; cdr3_aa: CASSLGGGVEQYF
v_call: TRBV28; clone_size: NA; j_call: TRBJ2-1; d_call: NA; cdr3_nt: TGTGCCAGCACGAGGTGGACGGGGGTCAATGAGCAGTTCTTC; cdr3_aa: CASTRWTGVNEQFF
v_call: TRBV7-8; clone_size: NA; j_call: TRBJ2-7; d_call: NA; cdr3_nt: TGTGCCAGCAGCTTAACAGGGAGTCCCTACGAGCAGTACTTC; cdr3_aa: CASSLTGSPYEQYF
v_call: TRBV5-1; clone_size: NA; j_call: TRBJ2-5; d_call: NA; cdr3_nt: TGCGCCAGCAGCTTTCACAGACAAGAAGAGACCCAGTACTTC; cdr3_aa: CASSFHRQEETQYF
v_call: TRBV29-1; clone_size: many; j_call: TRBJ2-2; d_call: TRBD1; cdr3_nt: TGCAGCGTCGCATCCGGGACAGGGGTGACCGGGGAGCTGTTTTTT; cdr3_aa: CSVASGTGVTGELFF
v_call: TRBV27; clone_size: NA; j_call: TRBJ1-1; d_call: NA; cdr3_nt: TGTGCCAGCAGTTTAGGGCCAACACCGAACACTGAAGCTTTCTTT; cdr3_aa: CASSLGPTPNTEAFF
v_call: TRBV6-1; clone_size: NA; j_call: TRBJ2-7; d_call: TRBD1; cdr3_nt: TGTGCCAGCAGTGAGGGGTCTGTTGGGACAGGGGGCTGGTTTGGGCAGTACTTC; cdr3_aa: CASSEGSVGTGGWFGQYF
v_call: TRBV27; clone_size: NA; j_call: TRBJ2-5; d_call: NA; cdr3_nt: TGTGCCAGCACCAAAATCGGGGGAGAGACCCAGTACTTC; cdr3_aa: CASTKIGGETQYF
v_call: TRBV5-1; clone_size: NA; j_call: TRBJ2-3; d_call: TRBD2; cdr3_nt: TGCGCCAGCAGCCAAGGGACTAGCGGGGATACGCAGTATTTT; cdr3_aa: CASSQGTSGDTQYF
v_call: TRBV14; clone_size: NA; j_call: TRBJ2-7; d_call: NA; cdr3_nt: TGTGCCAGCAGCCAAGAGTGGTACGAGCAGTACTTC; cdr3_aa: CASSQEWYEQYF
v_call: TRBV18; clone_size: few; j_call: TRBJ2-4; d_call: NA; cdr3_nt: TGTGCCAGCTCACCACCAGAGACCAAAAACATTCAGTACTTC; cdr3_aa: CASSPPETKNIQYF
v_call: TRBV20-1; clone_size: NA; j_call: TRBJ2-1; d_call: NA; cdr3_nt: TGCAGTGCTCCGACTAGGAGCTCCTACAATGAGCAGTTCTTC; cdr3_aa: CSAPTRSSYNEQFF
v_call: TRBV5-1; clone_size: NA; j_call: TRBJ2-2; d_call: NA; cdr3_nt: TGCGCCAGCAGCTCCAGGGCTGTCGCCGGGGAGCTGTTTTTT; cdr3_aa: CASSSRAVAGELFF
v_call: TRBV4-1; clone_size: few; j_call: TRBJ1-1; d_call: NA; cdr3_nt: TGCGCCAGCAGCCAAGAGATGTCCAGGGGCGTAGCTTTCTTT; cdr3_aa: CASSQEMSRGVAFF
v_call: TRBV18; clone_size: few; j_call: TRBJ2-5; d_call: NA; cdr3_nt: TGTGCCAGCTCACCGCGCATGGACAACCAAGAGACCCAGTACTTC; cdr3_aa: CASSPRMDNQETQYF
v_call: TRBV20-1; clone_size: NA; j_call: TRBJ1-5; d_call: NA; cdr3_nt: TGCAGTGCTTTCCACGACAAGCATAGCAATCAGCCCCAGCATTTT; cdr3_aa: CSAFHDKHSNQPQHF
v_call: TRBV15; clone_size: many; j_call: TRBJ2-7; d_call: TRBD1; cdr3_nt: TGTGCCACCAGCAGAGTGACAGGGCTCGACCTCAACTACGAGCAGTACTTC; cdr3_aa: CATSRVTGLDLNYEQYF
v_call: TRBV10-3; clone_size: few; j_call: TRBJ2-3; d_call: TRBD1; cdr3_nt: TGTGCCATCAGTGAGGGGACAGGGCGAGGCACAGATACGCAGTATTTT; cdr3_aa: CAISEGTGRGTDTQYF
v_call: TRBV4-3; clone_size: few; j_call: TRBJ2-3; d_call: TRBD1; cdr3_nt: TGCGCCAGCAGCCAAGACAGGGGGTTGGGTACGCAGTATTTT; cdr3_aa: CASSQDRGLGTQYF
v_call: TRBV12-3/TRBV12-4; clone_size: NA; j_call: TRBJ2-7; d_call: NA; cdr3_nt: TGTGCCAGCAGTTTTTCGGCAGGGGCTTACTACGAGCAGTACTTC; cdr3_aa: CASSFSAGAYYEQYF
v_call: TRBV18; clone_size: NA; j_call: TRBJ1-1; d_call: NA; cdr3_nt: TGTGCCAGCTCAAACGGATTCGGAGATGAAGCTTTCTTT; cdr3_aa: CASSNGFGDEAFF
v_call: TRBV21-1; clone_size: NA; j_call: TRBJ2-4; d_call: NA; cdr3_nt: TGTGCCAGCGGCTACAACGGACAGTTGGACATTCAGTACTTC; cdr3_aa: CASGYNGQLDIQYF
v_call: TRBV3-1; clone_size: NA; j_call: TRBJ1-1; d_call: NA; cdr3_nt: TGTGCCAGCAGCTTTGGGTCGGACATGAACACTGAAGCTTTCTTT; cdr3_aa: CASSFGSDMNTEAFF
v_call: TRBV20-1; clone_size: many; j_call: TRBJ2-4; d_call: NA; cdr3_nt: TGCAGTGCTAGCGGAGCCAAAAACATTCAGTACTTC; cdr3_aa: CSASGAKNIQYF
v_call: TRBV3-1; clone_size: NA; j_call: TRBJ2-1; d_call: NA; cdr3_nt: TGTGCCAGCAGCCAAGCGGGGGCCCCCCCCTACAATGAGCAGTTCTTC; cdr3_aa: CASSQAGAPPYNEQFF
v_call: TRBV3-1; clone_size: many; j_call: TRBJ2-2; d_call: NA; cdr3_nt: TGTGCCAGCAGCTCCGTTGCAGGGGAGCTGTTTTTT; cdr3_aa: CASSSVAGELFF
v_call: TRBV7-6; clone_size: few; j_call: TRBJ2-7; d_call: NA; cdr3_nt: TGTGCCAGCAGCCCCGGCATCTCCTACGAGCAGTACTTC; cdr3_aa: CASSPGISYEQYF
v_call: TRBV5-1; clone_size: NA; j_call: TRBJ2-1; d_call: TRBD2; cdr3_nt: TGCGCCAGCAGCTTGGATTGGGGGGGCTCCTACAATGAGCAGTTCTTC; cdr3_aa: CASSLDWGGSYNEQFF
v_call: TRBV6-6; clone_size: few; j_call: TRBJ2-5; d_call: NA; cdr3_nt: TGTGCCAGCAGCGGACACCCCCAAGAGACCCAGTACTTC; cdr3_aa: CASSGHPQETQYF
v_call: TRBV12-3/TRBV12-4; clone_size: few; j_call: TRBJ1-6; d_call: NA; cdr3_nt: TGTGCCAGCAGTTTAGCGGCCGGGACTTCACCCCTCCACTTT; cdr3_aa: CASSLAAGTSPLHF
v_call: TRBV6-2/TRBV6-3; clone_size: NA; j_call: TRBJ2-2; d_call: NA; cdr3_nt: TGTGCCAGCAGTTACCCGGACAAGAACACCGGGGAGCTGTTTTTT; cdr3_aa: CASSYPDKNTGELFF
v_call: TRBV14; clone_size: NA; j_call: TRBJ2-1; d_call: NA; cdr3_nt: TGTGCCAGCAGCCCGCTCGGGAAGGGTGATGAGCAGTTCTTC; cdr3_aa: CASSPLGKGDEQFF
v_call: TRBV7-6; clone_size: many; j_call: TRBJ2-7; d_call: NA; cdr3_nt: TGTGCCAGCAGCCCAGTTAAGGGAGGGCAGTACTTC; cdr3_aa: CASSPVKGGQYF
v_call: TRBV6-1; clone_size: NA; j_call: TRBJ2-5; d_call: TRBD1; cdr3_nt: TGTGCCAGCAGCCGACAGGGTTCGGGAGAGACCCAGTACTTC; cdr3_aa: CASSRQGSGETQYF
v_call: TRBV18; clone_size: few; j_call: TRBJ1-6; d_call: NA; cdr3_nt: TGTGCCAGCTCAAACAGCAATTCACCCCTCCACTTT; cdr3_aa: CASSNSNSPLHF
v_call: TRBV19; clone_size: few; j_call: TRBJ2-5; d_call: TRBD1; cdr3_nt: TGTGCCGCCGGGACAGACATTCAAGAGACCCAGTACTTC; cdr3_aa: CAAGTDIQETQYF